A single T cell receptor beta chain is shown here with its context. The data were obtained in a study of blood T cell repertoires in COVID-19. As for the study in general: Collection of acute and convalescent COVID-19 samples took place in the United States, Italy and Spain. From T cells, B-cell-depleted T cells, or PBMCs came the material, which was cDNA or gDNA.

This CDR3 region has 12 residues. The germline V gene encodes CDR1 SNHLY and CDR2 FYNNEI. Trimming stripped 4 bases from V and 5 bases from J, with 7 bases between. TCRdb keeps only in-frame clones here, not all; method: immunoSEQ multiplex PCR. Counted here are approximately 150,000 clones, about 91% occurring once; the ten biggest clones make up 25% to 30%. This TCR came from a human donor in a cohort sampled during active COVID-19. The chain recombines TRBV2 with TRBJ2-3; weak D call: TRBD1 (6 bases). The source material was peripheral blood. The CDR3: CASSGGRDTQYF. DNA of the CDR3: TGTGCCAGCAGTGGGGGGCGAGATACGCAGTATTTT.